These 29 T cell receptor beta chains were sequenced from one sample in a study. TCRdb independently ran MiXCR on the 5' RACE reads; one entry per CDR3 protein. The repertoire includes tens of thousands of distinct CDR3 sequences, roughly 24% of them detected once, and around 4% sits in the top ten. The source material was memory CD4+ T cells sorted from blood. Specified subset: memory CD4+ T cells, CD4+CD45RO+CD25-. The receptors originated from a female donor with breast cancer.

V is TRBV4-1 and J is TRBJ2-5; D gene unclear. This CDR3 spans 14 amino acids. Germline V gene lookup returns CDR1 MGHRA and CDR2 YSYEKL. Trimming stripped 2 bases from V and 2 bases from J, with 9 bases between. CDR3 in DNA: TGCGCCAGCAGCCAATACCAGATACAAGAGACCCAGTACTTC. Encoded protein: CASSQYQIQETQYF.

This CDR3 reads CASSLVPSPYNEQFF. DNA for the CDR3: TGCGCCAGCAGCTTGGTTCCAAGCCCCTACAATGAGCAGTTCTTC. The chain joins TRBV5-1 to TRBJ2-1; no clear D. CDR3 length equals 15 residues. The V gene lost 0 bases and the J gene lost 2 bases, with 9 bases spanning the gap. Germline CDR1 is SGHRS and CDR2 is YFSETQ.

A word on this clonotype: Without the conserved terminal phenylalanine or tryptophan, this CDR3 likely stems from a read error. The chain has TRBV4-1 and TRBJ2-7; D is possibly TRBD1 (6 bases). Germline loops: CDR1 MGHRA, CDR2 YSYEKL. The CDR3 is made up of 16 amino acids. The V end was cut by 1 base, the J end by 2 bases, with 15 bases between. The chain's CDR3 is CASSQGIEGDPYEQYS. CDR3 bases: TGCGCCAGCAGCCAAGGAATAGAGGGGGATCCCTACGAGCAGTACTCC.

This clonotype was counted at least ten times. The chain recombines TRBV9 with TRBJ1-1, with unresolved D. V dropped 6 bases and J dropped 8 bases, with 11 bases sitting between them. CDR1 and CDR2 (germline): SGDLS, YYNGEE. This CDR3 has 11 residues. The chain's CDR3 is CASTGSHEAFF. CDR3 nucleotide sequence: TGTGCCAGCACCGGATCTCACGAAGCTTTCTTT.

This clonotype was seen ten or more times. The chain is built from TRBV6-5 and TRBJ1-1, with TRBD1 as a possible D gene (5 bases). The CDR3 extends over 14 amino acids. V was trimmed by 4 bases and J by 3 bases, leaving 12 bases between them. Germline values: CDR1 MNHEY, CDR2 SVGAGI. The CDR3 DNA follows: TGTGCCAGCAGTTTACAGGTTGACTACACTGAAGCTTTCTTT. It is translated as CASSLQVDYTEAFF.

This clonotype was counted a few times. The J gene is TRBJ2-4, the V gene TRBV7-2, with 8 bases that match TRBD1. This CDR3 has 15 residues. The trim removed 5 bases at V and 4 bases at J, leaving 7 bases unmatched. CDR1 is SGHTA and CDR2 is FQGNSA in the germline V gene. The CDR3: CASSNMDRAKNIQYF. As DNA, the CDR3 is TGTGCCAGCAGCAACATGGACAGGGCGAAAAACATTCAGTACTTC.

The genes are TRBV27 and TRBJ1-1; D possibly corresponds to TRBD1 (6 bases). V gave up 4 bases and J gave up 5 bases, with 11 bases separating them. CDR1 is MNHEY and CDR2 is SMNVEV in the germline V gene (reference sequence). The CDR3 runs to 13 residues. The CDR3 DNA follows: TGTGCCAGCAGTTCGGGGGCATGGACTGAAGCTTTCTTT. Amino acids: CASSSGAWTEAFF.

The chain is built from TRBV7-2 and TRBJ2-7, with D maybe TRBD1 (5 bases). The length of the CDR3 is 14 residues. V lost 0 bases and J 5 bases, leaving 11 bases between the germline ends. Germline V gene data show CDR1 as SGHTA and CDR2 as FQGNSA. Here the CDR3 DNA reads TGTGCCAGCAGCTTAGCGGGGCAAGGCGACGAGCAGTACTTC. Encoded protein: CASSLAGQGDEQYF.

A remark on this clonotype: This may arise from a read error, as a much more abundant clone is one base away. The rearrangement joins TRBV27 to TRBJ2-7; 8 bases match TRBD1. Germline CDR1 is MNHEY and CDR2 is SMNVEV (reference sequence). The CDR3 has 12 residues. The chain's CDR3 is CASRGTGFEQCF. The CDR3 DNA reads TGTGCCAGCAGGGGGACAGGATTCGAGCAGTGCTTC.

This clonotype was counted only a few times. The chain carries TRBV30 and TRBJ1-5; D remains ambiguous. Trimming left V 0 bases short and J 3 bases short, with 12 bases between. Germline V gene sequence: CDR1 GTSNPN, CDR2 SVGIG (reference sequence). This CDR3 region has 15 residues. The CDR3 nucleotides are TGTGCCTGGAGTGTAGGGCAGGCGGTCAATCAGCCCCAGCATTTT. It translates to CAWSVGQAVNQPQHF. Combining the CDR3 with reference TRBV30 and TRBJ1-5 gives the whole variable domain SQTIHQWPATLVQPVGSPLSLECTVEGTSNPNLYWYRQAAGRGLQLLFYSVGIGQISSEVPQNLSASRPQDRQFILSSKKLLLSDSGFYLCAWSVGQAVNQPQHFGDGTRLSIL.

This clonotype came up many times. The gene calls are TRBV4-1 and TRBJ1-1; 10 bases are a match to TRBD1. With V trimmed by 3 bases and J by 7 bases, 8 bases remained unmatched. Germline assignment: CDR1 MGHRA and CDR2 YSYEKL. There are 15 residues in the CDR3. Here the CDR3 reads CASSHRTGGEGEAFF. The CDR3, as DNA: TGCGCCAGCAGCCACCGGACAGGGGGGGAAGGTGAAGCTTTCTTT.

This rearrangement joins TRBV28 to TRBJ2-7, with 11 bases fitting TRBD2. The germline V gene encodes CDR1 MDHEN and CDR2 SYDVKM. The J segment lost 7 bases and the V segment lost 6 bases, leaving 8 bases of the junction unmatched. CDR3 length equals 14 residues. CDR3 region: CASSSLAGEWEQYF. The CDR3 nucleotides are TGTGCCAGCAGCTCACTAGCGGGAGAGTGGGAGCAGTACTTC.

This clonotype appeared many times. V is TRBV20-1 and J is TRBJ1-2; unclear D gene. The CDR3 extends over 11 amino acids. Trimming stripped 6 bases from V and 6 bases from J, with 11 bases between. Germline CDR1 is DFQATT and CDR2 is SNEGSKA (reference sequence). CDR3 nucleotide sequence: TGCAGTGCGCCTCGGGCGGATGGCTACACCTTC. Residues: CSAPRADGYTF.

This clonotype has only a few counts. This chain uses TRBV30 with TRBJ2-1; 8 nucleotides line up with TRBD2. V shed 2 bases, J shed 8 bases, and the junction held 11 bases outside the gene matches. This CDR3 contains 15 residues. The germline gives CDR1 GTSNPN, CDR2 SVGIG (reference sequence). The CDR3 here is CAWSSPGLGIDEQFF. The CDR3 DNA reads TGTGCCTGGAGTTCACCGGGACTAGGAATCGATGAGCAGTTCTTC.

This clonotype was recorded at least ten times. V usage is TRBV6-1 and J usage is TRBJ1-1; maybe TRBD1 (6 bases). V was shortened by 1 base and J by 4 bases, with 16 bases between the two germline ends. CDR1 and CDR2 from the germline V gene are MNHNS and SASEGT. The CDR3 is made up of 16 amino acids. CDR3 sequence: CASSEGPGQALTEAFF. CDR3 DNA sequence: TGTGCCAGCAGTGAAGGCCCGGGACAAGCCCTCACTGAAGCTTTCTTT.

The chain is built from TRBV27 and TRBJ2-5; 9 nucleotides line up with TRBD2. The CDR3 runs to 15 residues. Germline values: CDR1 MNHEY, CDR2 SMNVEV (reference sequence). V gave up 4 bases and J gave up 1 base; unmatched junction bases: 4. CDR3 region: CASSSLAGLQETQYF. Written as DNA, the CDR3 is TGTGCCAGCAGTTCTCTAGCGGGGCTCCAAGAGACCCAGTACTTC.

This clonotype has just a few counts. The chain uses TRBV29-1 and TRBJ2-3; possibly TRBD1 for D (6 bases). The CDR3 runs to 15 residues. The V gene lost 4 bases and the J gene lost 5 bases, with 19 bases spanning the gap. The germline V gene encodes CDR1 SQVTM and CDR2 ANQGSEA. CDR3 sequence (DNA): TGCAGCGTTGTTCCCCGGGACACCGCGGGAGATACGCAGTATTTT. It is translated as CSVVPRDTAGDTQYF.

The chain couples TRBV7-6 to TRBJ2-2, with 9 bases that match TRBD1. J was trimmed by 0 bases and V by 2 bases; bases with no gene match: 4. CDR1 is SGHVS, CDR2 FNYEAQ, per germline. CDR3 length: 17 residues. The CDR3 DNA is TGTGCCAGCAGCTTACCCCGGGACAGGGCGAACACCGGGGAGCTGTTTTTT. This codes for CASSLPRDRANTGELFF.

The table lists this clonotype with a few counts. CDR3 nucleotide sequence: TGTGCCAGCTCACAGGACGGCAGGAACACTGAAGCTTTCTTT. It translates to CASSQDGRNTEAFF. The V call is TRBV18, the J call TRBJ1-1; D not certain. CDR3 size: 14 residues. CDR1 KGHSH and CDR2 LQKENI come from the germline V gene. V was clipped by 4 bases and J by 1 base, with 10 bases between them.

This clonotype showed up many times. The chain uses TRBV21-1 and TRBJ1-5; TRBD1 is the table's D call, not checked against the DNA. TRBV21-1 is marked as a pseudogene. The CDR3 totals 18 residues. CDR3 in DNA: TGTGCCAGCAGCAAAAGGAGGGACAGGGGGGTTGGCAATCAGCCCCAGCATTTT. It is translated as CASSKRRDRGVGNQPQHF.

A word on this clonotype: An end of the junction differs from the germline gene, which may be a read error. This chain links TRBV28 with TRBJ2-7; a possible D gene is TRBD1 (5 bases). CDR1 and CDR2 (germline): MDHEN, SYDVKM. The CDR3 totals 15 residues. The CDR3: CAGSSTRDPPYEQYF. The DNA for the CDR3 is TGTGCCGGCAGTTCCACCAGGGATCCCCCCTACGAGCAGTACTTC.

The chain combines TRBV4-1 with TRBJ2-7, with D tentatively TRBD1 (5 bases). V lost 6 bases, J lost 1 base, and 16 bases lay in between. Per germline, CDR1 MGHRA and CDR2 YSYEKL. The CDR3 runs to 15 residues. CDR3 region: CASRDTGSRSYEQYF. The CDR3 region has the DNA TGCGCCAGCAGGGATACAGGTTCCCGGTCCTACGAGCAGTACTTC.

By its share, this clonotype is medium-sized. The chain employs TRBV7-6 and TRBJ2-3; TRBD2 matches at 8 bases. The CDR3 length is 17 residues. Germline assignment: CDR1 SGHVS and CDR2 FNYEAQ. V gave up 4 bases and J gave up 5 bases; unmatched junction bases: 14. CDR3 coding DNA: TGTGCCAGCAGCTCTCCAAGTGGGACTAGGTTCGGAGATACGCAGTATTTT. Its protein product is CASSSPSGTRFGDTQYF.

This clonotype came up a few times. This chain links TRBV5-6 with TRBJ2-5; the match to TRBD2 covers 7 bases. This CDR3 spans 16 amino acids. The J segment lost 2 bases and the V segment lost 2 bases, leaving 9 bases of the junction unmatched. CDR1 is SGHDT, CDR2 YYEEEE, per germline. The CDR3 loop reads CASSLVAAGLQETQYF. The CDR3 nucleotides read TGTGCCAGCAGCTTAGTTGCAGCGGGACTACAAGAGACCCAGTACTTC. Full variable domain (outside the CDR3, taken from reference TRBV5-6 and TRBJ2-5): DAGVTQSPTHLIKTRGQQVTLRCSPKSGHDTVSWYQQALGQGPQFIFQYYEEEERQRGNFPDRFSGHQFPNYSSELNVNALLLGDSALYLCASSLVAAGLQETQYFGPGTRLLVL.

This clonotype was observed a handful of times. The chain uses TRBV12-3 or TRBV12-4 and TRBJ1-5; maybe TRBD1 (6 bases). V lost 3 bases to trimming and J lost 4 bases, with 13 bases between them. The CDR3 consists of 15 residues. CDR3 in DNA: TGTGCCAGCAGTTTGGTCGGGACACTAAATCAGCCCCAGCATTTT. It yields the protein CASSLVGTLNQPQHF.

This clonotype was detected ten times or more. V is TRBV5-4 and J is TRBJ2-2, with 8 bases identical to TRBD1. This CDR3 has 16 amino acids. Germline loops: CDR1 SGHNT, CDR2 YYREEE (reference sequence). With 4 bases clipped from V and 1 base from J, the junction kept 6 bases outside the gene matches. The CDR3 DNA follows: TGTGCCAGCAGCGCCACCGGGACAGGGAACACCGGGGAGCTGTTTTTT. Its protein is CASSATGTGNTGELFF. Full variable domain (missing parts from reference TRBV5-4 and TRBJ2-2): ETGVTQSPTHLIKTRGQQVTLRCSSQSGHNTVSWYQQALGQGPQFIFQYYREEENGRGNFPPRFSGLQFPNYSSELNVNALELDDSALYLCASSATGTGNTGELFFGEGSRLTVL.

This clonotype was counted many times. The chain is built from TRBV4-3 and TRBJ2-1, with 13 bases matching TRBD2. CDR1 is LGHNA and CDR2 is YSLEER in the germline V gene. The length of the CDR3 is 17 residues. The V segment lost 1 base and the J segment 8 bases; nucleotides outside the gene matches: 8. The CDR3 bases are TGCGCCAGCAGCCAAGGCTTGGGGACTAGCGGGATCTATGAGCAGTTCTTC. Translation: CASSQGLGTSGIYEQFF.

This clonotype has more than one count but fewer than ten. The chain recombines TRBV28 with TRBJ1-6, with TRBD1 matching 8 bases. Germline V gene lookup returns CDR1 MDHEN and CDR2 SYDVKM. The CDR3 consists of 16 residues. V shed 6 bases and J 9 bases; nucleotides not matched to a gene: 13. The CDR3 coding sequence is TGTGCCAGCAGCTGGGGTAATGGACAGGGAGGTTCACCCCTCCACTTT. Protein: CASSWGNGQGGSPLHF. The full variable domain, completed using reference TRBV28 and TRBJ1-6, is DVKVTQSSRYLVKRTGEKVFLECVQDMDHENMFWYRQDPGLGLRLIYFSYDVKMKEKGDIPEGYSVSREKKERFSLILESASTNQTSMYLCASSWGNGQGGSPLHFGNGTRLTVT.

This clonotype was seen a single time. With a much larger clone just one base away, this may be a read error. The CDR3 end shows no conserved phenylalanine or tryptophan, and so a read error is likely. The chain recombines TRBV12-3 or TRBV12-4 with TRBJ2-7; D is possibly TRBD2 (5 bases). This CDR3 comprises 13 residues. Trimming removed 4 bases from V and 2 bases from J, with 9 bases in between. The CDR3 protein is CASSSDGTYEQYL. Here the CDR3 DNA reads TGTGCCAGCAGTTCGGACGGGACCTACGAGCAGTACCTC.